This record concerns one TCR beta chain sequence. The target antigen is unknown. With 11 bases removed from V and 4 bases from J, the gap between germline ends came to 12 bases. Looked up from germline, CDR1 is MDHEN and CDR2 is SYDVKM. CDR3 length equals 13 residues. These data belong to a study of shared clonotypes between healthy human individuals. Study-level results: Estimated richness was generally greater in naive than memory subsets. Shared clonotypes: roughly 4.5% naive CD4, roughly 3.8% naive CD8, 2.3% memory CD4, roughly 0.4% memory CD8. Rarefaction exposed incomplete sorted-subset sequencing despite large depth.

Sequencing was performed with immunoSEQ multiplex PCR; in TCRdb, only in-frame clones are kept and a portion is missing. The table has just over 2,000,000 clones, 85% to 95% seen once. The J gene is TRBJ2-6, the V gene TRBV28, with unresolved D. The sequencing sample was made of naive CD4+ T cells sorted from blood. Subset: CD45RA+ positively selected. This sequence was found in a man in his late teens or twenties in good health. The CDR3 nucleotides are TGTGCCGCCGGTGGTCTCGGGGCCAACGTCCTGACTTTC. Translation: CAAGGLGANVLTF. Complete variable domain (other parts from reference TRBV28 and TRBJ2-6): DVKVTQSSRYLVKRTGEKVFLECVQDMDHENMFWYRQDPGLGLRLIYFSYDVKMKEKGDIPEGYSVSREKKERFSLILESASTNQTSMYLCAAGGLGANVLTFGAGSRLTVL.